The clone carrying this TCR beta chain was observed a few times. Its antigen is unknown. The CDR3 extends over 18 amino acids. CDR1 is SGHVS and CDR2 is FQNEAQ in the germline V gene. Trimming at V came to 6 bases and at J to 4 bases, leaving 15 bases not matched to a gene. The treatment was: roughly 10-day PBMC culture with coronavirus spike peptide pools or control peptides (ViraFEST assay). Before TCRs were sequenced, ViraFEST expanded antigen-specific T cells with peptide pools. When roughly 9 days of culture had elapsed, CD4+ T cells were isolated by negative selection. The data are from a study of vaccination and CD4 T cells after COVID-19. About the study: There were two doses of either BNT162b2 or mRNA-1273 vaccine given to participants.

Sequenced with the Oncomine TCR Beta short-read assay was DNA taken from cultured CD4+ T cells. Someone extracted genomic DNA from cultured CD4+ T cells. MiXCR was run by TCRdb on the PCR reads, yielding one entry per CDR3 protein. The table has some 13,000 distinct CDR3 sequences, approximately 65% seen once. This TCR was recovered from a human donor who had recovered from COVID-19. The rearrangement links TRBV7-8 to TRBJ2-7, with 13 bases identical to TRBD2. The material sequenced was CD4+ T cells from blood, cultured in vitro. This CDR3 reads CASSFPSGLAGVGYEQYF. As DNA, the CDR3 is TGTGCCAGCAGTTTCCCCTCCGGACTAGCGGGAGTAGGATACGAGCAGTACTTC.